Listed below are T cell receptor beta chains from one sample, sequenced in a study of blood T cell repertoires in COVID-19. Profiled with immunoSEQ multiplex PCR; TCRdb holds only in-frame clones, not every one. The top ten hold almost 50% of the sample, which has tens of thousands of clones, over 65% seen once. Sequenced sample: peripheral blood. These receptors all stem from a human donor in a cohort sampled during active COVID-19. The CDR3 runs from the conserved cysteine through the conserved F or W. D genes are given only for firm matches. Clone size appears in some rows only: once, few, many, or a class for an expanded clone.

D | J | V | size | DNA | CDR3
. | TRBJ2-1 | TRBV19 | . | TGTGCCAGTAGTAAACCACCCAGCTCCTACAATGAGCAGTTCTTC | CASSKPPSSYNEQFF
TRBD2 | TRBJ2-3 | TRBV7-2 | . | TGTGCCAGCAGCTTAGGCCCTAGCGGGTTAACCACAGATACGCAGTATTTT | CASSLGPSGLTTDTQYF
. | TRBJ2-3 | TRBV5-6 | . | TGTGCCAGCAGCTTTTTCGGGAGCGGCACAGATACGCAGTATTTT | CASSFFGSGTDTQYF
. | TRBJ1-2 | TRBV18 | . | TGTGCCAGCTCACCAGGGACTTTTGCCGGCTACACCTTC | CASSPGTFAGYTF
TRBD2 | TRBJ2-5 | TRBV28 | . | TGTGCCAGCAGTTTTGGGGGGGGTTTTGAGACCCAGTACTTC | CASSFGGGFETQYF
TRBD2 | TRBJ2-1 | TRBV10-3 | medium-sized | TGTGCCATCAGTATAGCGGGACGAAACAATGAGCAGTTCTTC | CAISIAGRNNEQFF
TRBD2 | TRBJ2-1 | TRBV4-1 | . | TGCGCCAGCAGTCCGGGACTAGCGGGAGGAACCTACAATGAGCAGTTCTTC | CASSPGLAGGTYNEQFF
TRBD1 | TRBJ1-2 | TRBV7-3 | . | TGTGCCAGCAGCTCCCAACCAACCCGAGACAGGGGGCTTGGGTATGGCTACACCTTC | CASSSQPTRDRGLGYGYTF
TRBD2 | TRBJ2-3 | TRBV7-9 | once | TGTGCCAGCAGCTTAGCGAAAACTAGCGGGCTCAAGGACACAGATACGCAGTATTTT | CASSLAKTSGLKDTDTQYF
. | TRBJ2-2 | TRBV27 | . | TGTGCCAGCAGTTTTTTCGTCGGTGGGGAGCTGTTTTTT | CASSFFVGGELFF
TRBD2 | TRBJ2-2 | TRBV5-4 | . | TGTGCCAGCAGCCGCGGGACTAGCGGGATTACCGGGGAGCTGTTTTTT | CASSRGTSGITGELFF
. | TRBJ2-7 | TRBV2 | few | TGTGCCAGCTCAATCCTCCGACAGGTATTCAACGAGCAGTACTTC | CASSILRQVFNEQYF
. | TRBJ2-7 | TRBV18 | . | TGTGCCAGCTCACCAAGTCCGGTCAGGGACTACGAGCAGTACTTC | CASSPSPVRDYEQYF
. | TRBJ1-1 | TRBV5-1 | . | TGCGCCAGCAGCTCGCTCGGAGTGAACACTGAAGCTTTCTTT | CASSSLGVNTEAFF
. | TRBJ2-1 | TRBV3-1/TRBV3-2 | once | TGTGCCAGCAGCCACCCGGACAGACCTTACAATGAGCAGTTCTTC | CASSHPDRPYNEQFF
. | TRBJ1-4 | TRBV3-1/TRBV3-2 | . | TGTGCCAGCAGCCAGAGGGAAAAACTGTTTTTT | CASSQREKLFF
TRBD2 | TRBJ2-5 | TRBV5-1 | . | TGCGCCAGCAGCCGGGAGGGGACTAGCTTTGAGACCCAGTACTTC | CASSREGTSFETQYF
TRBD1 | TRBJ1-2 | TRBV19 | . | TGTGCCAGTAGTGGGGTGAGACAGGGGATGGACTATGGCTACACCTTC | CASSGVRQGMDYGYTF
. | TRBJ1-1 | TRBV19 | . | TGTGCCAGTAGTATCGGGACAAGTAACACTGAAGCTTTCTTT | CASSIGTSNTEAFF
. | TRBJ2-7 | TRBV7-9 | . | TGTGCCAGCAGCTTAGCGCTTTACGGCGAGCAGTACTTC | CASSLALYGEQYF
. | TRBJ2-5 | TRBV7-9 | . | TGTGCCAGCAGCAAAATAAATGGCCTGTCACGACAAGAGACCCAGTACTTC | CASSKINGLSRQETQYF
TRBD1 | TRBJ2-7 | TRBV18 | . | TGTGCCAGCTCACCACGAAGACAGGGGAAGGTGGGTTGGGAACAGTACTTC | CASSPRRQGKVGWEQYF
. | TRBJ2-1 | TRBV30 | . | TGTGCCTGGAGTGGAGCCGGTGGGGCTTTCTACAATGAGCAGTTCTTC | CAWSGAGGAFYNEQFF
. | TRBJ1-1 | TRBV9 | . | TGTGCCAGCAGCTCAAGACAGAACACTGAAGCTTTCTTT | CASSSRQNTEAFF
. | TRBJ2-1 | TRBV15 | . | TGTGCCACCAGCAGAGACCCTGGAGACCTCAATGAGCAGTTCTTC | CATSRDPGDLNEQFF
TRBD1 | TRBJ2-2 | TRBV28 | . | TGTGCCAGCAGTGTCACAGGGGCCCGCACCGGGGAGCTGTTTTTT | CASSVTGARTGELFF
TRBD2 | TRBJ2-1 | TRBV30 | . | TGTGCCTGGGGAAGCGGGAGGGTTATTGGCGAGCAGTTCTTC | CAWGSGRVIGEQFF
. | TRBJ1-1 | TRBV30 | . | TGTGCCTGGACGCCCAGGAATGAAGCTTTCTTT | CAWTPRNEAFF
TRBD2 | TRBJ2-7 | TRBV29-1 | few | TGCAGCGTTGAAGATGGGGCTAGCGGCACCTACGAGCAGTACTTC | CSVEDGASGTYEQYF
TRBD1 | TRBJ2-7 | TRBV5-1 | once | TGCGCCAGCAGCCCCTATAGCCCTCGGACAGGCTCCTACGAGCAGTACTTC | CASSPYSPRTGSYEQYF
TRBD1 | TRBJ1-6 | TRBV9 | few | TGTGCCAGCAGCGTAGGGGCAGGGGGCGTCATAAGTTCACCCCTCCACTTT | CASSVGAGGVISSPLHF
. | TRBJ2-7 | TRBV18 | . | TGTGCCAGCTCGACGATCAGGGAAAACGAGCAGTACTTC | CASSTIRENEQYF
TRBD1 | TRBJ1-1 | TRBV6-1 | . | TGTGCCAGCAGTGACAAAGGGACAGCAAACACTGAAGCTTTCTTT | CASSDKGTANTEAFF